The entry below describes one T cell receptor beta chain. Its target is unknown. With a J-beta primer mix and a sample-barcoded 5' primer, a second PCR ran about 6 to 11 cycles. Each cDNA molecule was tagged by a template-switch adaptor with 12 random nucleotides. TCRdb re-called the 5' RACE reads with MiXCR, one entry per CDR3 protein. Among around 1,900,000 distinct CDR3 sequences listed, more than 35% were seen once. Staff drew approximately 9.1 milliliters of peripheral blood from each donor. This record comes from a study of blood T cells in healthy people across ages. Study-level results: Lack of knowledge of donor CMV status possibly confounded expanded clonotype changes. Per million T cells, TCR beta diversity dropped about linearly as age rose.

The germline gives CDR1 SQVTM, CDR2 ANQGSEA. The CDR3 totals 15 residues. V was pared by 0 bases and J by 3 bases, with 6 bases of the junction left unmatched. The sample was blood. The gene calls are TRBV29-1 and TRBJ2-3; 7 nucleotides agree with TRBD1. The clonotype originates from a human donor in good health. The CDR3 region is CSVEDQDRNTDTQYF. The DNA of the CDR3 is TGCAGCGTTGAAGATCAGGACAGGAATACAGATACGCAGTATTTT.